These 5 T cell receptor beta chains were all obtained from the same sample, sequenced in a study of radiation and T cells in renal cell carcinoma. The method was immunoSEQ multiplex PCR; TCRdb's version includes in-frame clones alone and lacks a portion of them. This sample has about 150,000 clones, with approximately 86% found just once. Specified time point: blood 4 weeks post-SBRT, at nephrectomy. Treatment in this sample: 15 Gy SBRT to primary tumor, nephrectomy 4 weeks later. Sequences were derived from blood, sampled from a patient whose treatment included radiotherapy and nephrectomy. These receptors originate from a woman between 45 and 60 years old with renal cell carcinoma.

The genes are TRBV5-1 and TRBJ1-3; D is unclear. Trimming left V 0 bases short and J 2 bases short, with 12 bases between. CDR3 length: 16 amino acids. Germline V gives CDR1 SGHRS, CDR2 YFSETQ. This CDR3 is CASSLERPGAGNTIYF. The CDR3 DNA is TGCGCCAGCAGCTTGGAGCGGCCGGGAGCTGGAAACACCATATATTTT.

V gene TRBV11-3 combines with J gene TRBJ2-5; 8 bases are a match to TRBD1. CDR1 is SGHNT, CDR2 YENEEA, per germline. After removal of 5 bases from V and 4 bases from J, the junction contained 6 bases not matched to a gene. The CDR3 runs to 14 residues. DNA of the CDR3: TGTGCCAGCAGCGAACAGGGGGGAGGAGAGACCCAGTACTTC. It encodes CASSEQGGGETQYF.

The chain joins TRBV19 to TRBJ2-3; the D gene is possibly TRBD2 (7 bases). CDR3 length: 13 residues. V lost 7 bases, J lost 6 bases, and 14 bases lay in between. Germline loops: CDR1 LNHDA, CDR2 SQIVND (reference sequence). CDR3 coding DNA: TGTGCCAGTACCATAGGGGGGGGCGATACGCAGTATTTT. Translating gives CASTIGGGDTQYF.

The V call is TRBV30, the J call TRBJ1-2; D gene uncertain. This CDR3 has 12 residues. With 1 base removed from V and 4 bases from J, the gap between germline ends came to 7 bases. CDR1 GTSNPN and CDR2 SVGIG come from the germline V gene (reference sequence). The CDR3 DNA reads as TGTGCCTGGAGTGCTGATGTCTATGGCTACACCTTC. Its translation is CAWSADVYGYTF. Full variable domain (missing parts from reference TRBV30 and TRBJ1-2): SQTIHQWPATLVQPVGSPLSLECTVEGTSNPNLYWYRQAAGRGLQLLFYSVGIGQISSEVPQNLSASRPQDRQFILSSKKLLLSDSGFYLCAWSADVYGYTFGSGTRLTVV.

The rearrangement uses TRBV5-1 and TRBJ2-3; D ambiguous. The V gene's germline CDR1 is SGHRS and CDR2 YFSETQ. This CDR3 has 14 amino acids. V was cut by 4 bases and J by 2 bases, with 11 bases left in between. In DNA form, the CDR3 reads TGCGCCAGCAGCACGGGCTTCGACACAGATACGCAGTATTTT. It specifies CASSTGFDTDTQYF.